This passage covers 3 T cell receptor beta chains from one sample sequenced in a study of T-cell reconstitution after alpha-beta-depleted transplantation in children. The authors prepared the TCRbeta library with unique molecular identifiers. TCRdb re-derived calls from the PCR reads in MiXCR, one entry per CDR3 protein. The sample has some 840,000 distinct CDR3 sequences; roughly 15% are singletons. The sequencing here drew on PBMCs, mostly from graft donor cells, taken 360 days after TCRalphabeta/CD19-depleted stem cell transplant. Receptors were obtained from a male patient under 18 who had a stem cell transplant for acute lymphoblastic leukemia, so the T cells may come from the graft donor.

The V call is TRBV5-1, the J call TRBJ2-7; 11 nucleotides agree with TRBD2. V shed 2 bases, J shed 7 bases, and the junction held 8 bases outside the gene matches. Germline V gene lookup returns CDR1 SGHRS and CDR2 YFSETQ. This CDR3 comprises 15 residues. CDR3: CASSFIAGGPGEQYF. The CDR3 DNA sequence: TGCGCCAGCAGCTTCATAGCGGGAGGGCCAGGAGAGCAGTACTTC. Supplemented by reference TRBV5-1 and TRBJ2-7, the full variable domain reads KAGVTQTPRYLIKTRGQQVTLSCSPISGHRSVSWYQQTPGQGLQFLFEYFSETQRNKGNFPGRFSGRQFSNSRSEMNVSTLELGDSALYLCASSFIAGGPGEQYFGPGTRLTVT.

This clonotype has just a few counts. In DNA, the CDR3 is TGCGCCAGCAGCGGGGTCGGGACCGACGTAGCCAAAAACATTCAGTACTTC. Its translation is CASSGVGTDVAKNIQYF. The chain is built from TRBV5-1 and TRBJ2-4, with D perhaps given as TRBD1 or TRBD2 (5 bases each). Germline loops: CDR1 SGHRS, CDR2 YFSETQ. Trimming removed 4 bases at V and 0 bases at J, with 17 bases between. CDR3 length: 17 residues.

This clonotype was counted at least ten times. J is TRBJ2-1 and V is TRBV30; 8 bases map to TRBD2. CDR3 length: 15 residues. V shed 1 base and J 8 bases; nucleotides not matched to a gene: 10. CDR1 and CDR2 (germline): GTSNPN, SVGIG (reference sequence). In DNA, the CDR3 is TGTGCCTGGAGTGCCCCTAGCGGGCCCCAATATGAGCAGTTCTTC. Its translation: CAWSAPSGPQYEQFF.